This paragraph reports one TCR beta chain. Its antigen remains unidentified. CDR1 SQVTM and CDR2 ANQGSEA come from the germline V gene. The CDR3 loop spans 14 amino acids. These data originate in a study of monozygotic twins with inflammatory bowel disease. Study findings and constraints: For repertoire similarity, concordant twins did not differ from discordant twins, possibly because power was limited. The co-twins with IBD showed lower TCRbeta diversity (inverse Simpson) than their healthy siblings.

A template switching step added UMIs, each with a 6-nucleotide sample barcode. cDNA for TCRalpha and TCRbeta was amplified by nested PCRs of about 17 then 9 cycles. TCRdb processed the 5' RACE reads again and assigns one entry to each CDR3 protein, with no DNA. This sample's table reports some 170,000 distinct CDR3 sequences. This clonotype was sampled from a human donor with ulcerative colitis or Crohn's disease, or a healthy co-twin of an affected twin (not recorded which). The rearrangement uses TRBV29-1 and TRBJ1-1. Sequenced sample: blood. The CDR3 sequence is CSVELDSPGTEAFF.